Following are 28 T cell receptor beta chains from one sample sequenced in a study of cytomegalovirus exposure and HLA in healthy donors. Use of 60 Vbeta and 13 Jbeta primers characterized the PCR. TCRdb's copy holds only in-frame clones and misses some; the assay was immunoSEQ multiplex PCR. The table includes fewer than 250,000 clones, roughly 80% detected once. Source material: PBMCs. All receptors derive from a man between 40 and 49 years old in good health and CMV-seropositive.

This rearrangement joins TRBV9 to TRBJ1-2, with a possible D match to TRBD1 (5 bases). Germline CDR1 is SGDLS and CDR2 is YYNGEE. The CDR3 runs to 15 residues. Trimming removed 0 bases at V and 6 bases at J, with 15 bases between. In nucleotides, the CDR3 is TGTGCCAGCAGCGTAGGCGGGGGGTTTGAGGATGGCTACACCTTC. It yields the protein CASSVGGGFEDGYTF.

The V call is TRBV29-1, the J call TRBJ1-2; D not certain. V dropped 6 bases and J dropped 7 bases, with 12 bases sitting between them. Germline V gene data show CDR1 as SQVTM and CDR2 as ANQGSEA. The CDR3 sequence is 11 residues long. Here the CDR3 DNA reads TGCAGCGTGACAAGCTCCCCTGGCTACACCTTC. It codes for CSVTSSPGYTF.

This chain connects TRBV19 to TRBJ2-1; no reliable D call. The CDR3 spans 12 residues. CDR1 and CDR2 (germline): LNHDA, SQIVND (reference sequence). Between the trimmed V and J ends, which lost 3 bases and 2 bases, there was a span of 2 bases. CDR3 DNA: TGTGCCAGTAGTATCACCTACAATGAGCAGTTCTTC. This translates into CASSITYNEQFF.

This sequence joins TRBV4-1 and TRBJ2-1; a possible D gene is TRBD2 (5 bases). Germline V gene sequence: CDR1 MGHRA, CDR2 YSYEKL. The CDR3 is 17 residues long. V was pared by 1 base and J by 4 bases, with 17 bases between. CDR3 DNA: TGCGCCAGCAGCCAAGCAGTGGGAGTAGGGTGGTACAATGAGCAGTTCTTC. This gives the protein CASSQAVGVGWYNEQFF.

In its sample, this clone is medium-sized. The chain links TRBV4-2 to TRBJ2-1, with a tentative D call TRBD2 (6 bases). The CDR3 is 17 residues long. Germline CDR1 LGHNA, CDR2 YNFKEQ. Trimming took 3 bases from V and 7 from J, leaving 22 bases between them. The CDR3 sequence: CASSQGDSGMGGNEQFF. The DNA of the CDR3 is TGTGCCAGCAGCCAGGGGGATTCAGGCATGGGAGGAAATGAGCAGTTCTTC.

The genes are TRBV6-5 and TRBJ1-1; 7 nucleotides match TRBD1. V shed 6 bases and J 2 bases; nucleotides not matched to a gene: 6. Germline CDR1 reads MNHEY; CDR2 reads SVGAGI. This CDR3 region has 14 residues. CDR3 sequence: CASSPPGGNTEAFF. CDR3 coding DNA: TGTGCCAGCAGCCCACCAGGGGGAAACACTGAAGCTTTCTTT.

The chain recombines TRBV5-1 with TRBJ1-2, with 7 bases that match TRBD1. Germline CDR1 is SGHRS and CDR2 is YFSETQ. The CDR3 is 13 amino acids. J gave up 2 bases and V 6 bases, and 4 bases lay outside the gene matches. CDR3 protein: CASTLQGNYGYTF. The CDR3 DNA is TGCGCCAGCACCCTACAGGGGAACTATGGCTACACCTTC.

This clone occurred a few times. This rearrangement joins TRBV5-6 to TRBJ2-3, with unresolved D. V gave up 3 bases and J gave up 4 bases, with 6 bases separating them. Looked up from germline, CDR1 is SGHDT and CDR2 is YYEEEE. The length of the CDR3 is 12 residues. CDR3 sequence reads: CASSSLADTQYF. CDR3 nucleotide sequence: TGTGCCAGCAGCTCCCTCGCAGATACGCAGTATTTT.

The chain recombines TRBV7-8 with TRBJ2-1, with 8 nucleotides matching TRBD1. Germline CDR1 SGHVS, CDR2 FQNEAQ. V dropped 5 bases and J dropped 1; count of bases not matched to a gene: 7. This CDR3 is built from 16 residues. The CDR3 reads CASSLPGTGSYNEQFF. CDR3 nucleotide sequence: TGTGCCAGCAGCCTGCCCGGGACAGGTTCCTACAATGAGCAGTTCTTC.

This clone was observed a handful of times. This chain joins TRBV7-9 and TRBJ1-1; no reliable D call. This CDR3 region has 15 residues. Germline CDR1 and CDR2: SEHNR and FQNEAQ (reference sequence). V was shortened by 5 bases and J by 1 base, with 14 bases between the two germline ends. The CDR3 loop is CASSPRKSGNTEAFF. CDR3 sequence (DNA): TGTGCCAGCAGCCCCCGGAAGTCAGGGAACACTGAAGCTTTCTTT.

V is TRBV25-1 and J is TRBJ1-1, with unresolved D. Germline V gene lookup returns CDR1 MGHDK and CDR2 SYGVNS. The CDR3 covers 12 residues. Trimming shortened V by 3 bases and J by 6 bases, and 8 bases separated the two germline ends. The CDR3 DNA sequence: TGTGCCAGCAGTGATGAGAGGTCTGAAGCTTTCTTT. Translated: CASSDERSEAFF.

The rearrangement links TRBV7-9 to TRBJ1-1; D gene ambiguous. V dropped 7 bases and J dropped 0 bases, with 18 bases sitting between them. Germline V gene lookup returns CDR1 SEHNR and CDR2 FQNEAQ (reference sequence). CDR3 length equals 16 residues. CDR3 bases: TGTGCCAGCACCCTCGACGGGGATAGGATGAACACTGAAGCTTTCTTT. Encoded protein: CASTLDGDRMNTEAFF. Drawing the rest from reference TRBV7-9 and TRBJ1-1, the complete variable domain is DTGVSQNPRHKITKRGQNVTFRCDPISEHNRLYWYRQTLGQGPEFLTYFQNEAQLEKSRLLSDRFSAERPKGSFSTLEIQRTEQGDSAMYLCASTLDGDRMNTEAFFGQGTRLTVV.

The V and J genes are TRBV18 and TRBJ1-2; D is uncertain. The CDR3 spans 16 residues. The ends were cut back, 0 bases at V and 1 base at J, with 12 bases in the middle. Per germline, CDR1 KGHSH and CDR2 LQKENI. As DNA, the CDR3 is TGTGCCAGCTCACCACCTACTCCAACCATTAACTATGGCTACACCTTC. Protein sequence: CASSPPTPTINYGYTF. The entire variable domain, with the rest obtained from reference TRBV18 and TRBJ1-2, is as follows: NAGVMQNPRHLVRRRGQEARLRCSPMKGHSHVYWYRQLPEEGLKFMVYLQKENIIDESGMPKERFSAEFPKEGPSILRIQQVVRGDSAAYFCASSPPTPTINYGYTFGSGTRLTVV.

The chain is built from TRBV5-1 and TRBJ1-2; TRBD1 matches at 7 bases. The junction had 11 bases not matched to a gene; V was cut back by 0 bases and J by 6 bases. The CDR3 has 16 amino acids. Looked up from germline, CDR1 is SGHRS and CDR2 is YFSETQ. CDR3 DNA: TGCGCCAGCAGCTTGGCCCCCTGGGTAGGGGGCGATGGCTACACCTTC. Its translation: CASSLAPWVGGDGYTF. The full variable domain, in which reference TRBV5-1 and TRBJ1-2 provide the parts outside the CDR3, is KAGVTQTPRYLIKTRGQQVTLSCSPISGHRSVSWYQQTPGQGLQFLFEYFSETQRNKGNFPGRFSGRQFSNSRSEMNVSTLELGDSALYLCASSLAPWVGGDGYTFGSGTRLTVV.

The genes are TRBV19 and TRBJ2-3; TRBD1 agrees at 9 bases. This CDR3 has 15 residues. The germline V gene has CDR1 LNHDA and CDR2 SQIVND (reference sequence). Losses at the gene ends were 3 bases for V and 6 bases for J; bases not matched to a gene: 7. CDR3 region: CASSIARGTGDTQYF. CDR3 DNA: TGTGCCAGTAGTATCGCCCGCGGGACAGGGGATACGCAGTATTTT.

The chain employs TRBV6-1 and TRBJ2-7; 9 bases map to TRBD1. The V segment lost 2 bases and the J segment 7 bases; nucleotides outside the gene matches: 6. Germline V gives CDR1 MNHNS, CDR2 SASEGT. This CDR3 is built from 14 residues. CDR3 sequence (DNA): TGTGCCAGCAGTGAATGGGGACAGGGCGCGGAGCAGTACGTC. It is translated as CASSEWGQGAEQYV.

This rearrangement joins TRBV11-2 to TRBJ2-7; TRBD2 aligns across 8 bases. V was clipped by 3 bases and J by 4 bases; unmatched bases: 5. This CDR3 is built from 14 residues. Germline CDR1 reads SGHAT; CDR2 reads FQNNGV. For the CDR3, the DNA is TGTGCCAGCAGCTTGACTAGCGCTACTTACGAGCAGTACGTC. Its protein is CASSLTSATYEQYV.

The rearrangement joins TRBV15 to TRBJ2-4; D uncertain. Looked up from germline, CDR1 is LNHNV and CDR2 is YYDKDF (reference sequence). The CDR3 consists of 17 residues. The V end was cut by 0 bases, the J end by 0 bases, with 12 bases between. CDR3 coding DNA: TGTGCCACCAGCAGAGATAGAACCCAGGTAGCCAAAAACATTCAGTACTTC. Its translation: CATSRDRTQVAKNIQYF.

This clone was observed a single time. V usage is TRBV2 and J usage is TRBJ1-5; 7 bases agree with TRBD1. V shed 10 bases, J shed 0 bases, and the junction held 9 bases outside the gene matches. This CDR3 comprises 15 residues. Germline V gene lookup returns CDR1 SNHLY and CDR2 FYNNEI. CDR3 nucleotide sequence: TGTGCCACGGACCAGACAGGGAATAGCAATCAGCCCCAGCATTTT. This sequence encodes CATDQTGNSNQPQHF.

The V and J genes are TRBV18 and TRBJ1-4; perhaps TRBD1 as D (6 bases). V gave up 6 bases and J gave up 3 bases, with 14 bases separating them. The CDR3 runs to 15 residues. The germline gives CDR1 KGHSH, CDR2 LQKENI. CDR3 region: CASSPQGTANEKLFF. CDR3 nucleotide sequence: TGTGCCAGCTCGCCGCAGGGGACGGCTAATGAAAAACTGTTTTTT.

This chain joins TRBV7-8 and TRBJ2-1; 8 nucleotides line up with TRBD2. The CDR3 has 15 residues. V shed 5 bases, J shed 8 bases, and the junction held 11 bases outside the gene matches. In germline, CDR1 is SGHVS, CDR2 FQNEAQ. The CDR3 region is CASSLGSREGYEQFF. CDR3 DNA: TGTGCCAGCAGCCTGGGCTCCCGGGAGGGTTATGAGCAGTTCTTC. Drawing the rest from reference TRBV7-8 and TRBJ2-1, the complete variable domain is GAGVSQSPRYKVAKRGQDVALRCDPISGHVSLFWYQQALGQGPEFLTYFQNEAQLDKSGLPSDRFFAERPEGSVSTLKIQRTQQEDSAVYLCASSLGSREGYEQFFGPGTRLTVL.

The J gene is TRBJ2-5, the V gene TRBV7-6; the D is unclear. The V and J ends lost 1 base and 5 bases respectively, with 14 bases between them. Germline lookup yields CDR1 SGHVS and CDR2 FNYEAQ. The CDR3 has 15 residues. The CDR3, as DNA: TGTGCCAGCAGCTTAGTACCCGGGTCTGTCGAGACCCAGTACTTC. Translated: CASSLVPGSVETQYF.

This clone was recorded once. The J gene is TRBJ1-6, the V gene TRBV30, with 8 bases lining up with TRBD1. Germline assignment: CDR1 GTSNPN and CDR2 SVGIG (reference sequence). After removal of 5 bases from V and 6 bases from J, the junction contained 9 bases not matched to a gene. This CDR3 comprises 15 residues. The CDR3, as DNA: TGTGCCTGGGCTCCCAGGACAGGGACTAATTCACCCCTCCACTTT. The encoded protein is CAWAPRTGTNSPLHF.

This clone was seen just once. The chain is built from TRBV5-8 and TRBJ1-5; no reliable D call. Trimming took 6 bases from V and 2 from J, leaving 15 bases between them. CDR3 size: 15 residues. Per the germline V gene, CDR1 is SGHTS and CDR2 is YDEGEE. CDR3 region: CASNPNVAGNQPQHF. In DNA form, the CDR3 reads TGTGCCAGCAACCCGAACGTGGCGGGCAATCAGCCCCAGCATTTT.

The V call is TRBV6-6, the J call TRBJ2-2; D remains unclear. The V gene's germline CDR1 is MNHNY and CDR2 SVGAGI (reference sequence). The CDR3 is made up of 14 amino acids. Trimming took 0 bases from V and 4 from J, leaving 6 bases between them. CDR3 nucleotide sequence: TGTGCCAGCAGTTACTCCCTGGCCACCGGGGAGCTGTTTTTT. This gives the protein CASSYSLATGELFF.

This chain connects TRBV7-9 to TRBJ2-7; D is ambiguous. This CDR3 contains 13 residues. The V end lost 1 base, the J end lost 1 base, and 5 bases lay between the germline ends. Germline V gene data show CDR1 as SEHNR and CDR2 as FQNEAQ (reference sequence). The CDR3 protein is CASSLELSYEQYF. In DNA form, the CDR3 reads TGTGCCAGCAGCTTAGAACTTTCCTACGAGCAGTACTTC.

The chain has TRBV14 and TRBJ1-3; D is uncertain. The germline CDR1 and CDR2 sequences are SGHDN and FVKESK. The CDR3 runs to 12 residues. Trimming cost V 1 base and J 9 bases, with 7 bases left between them. As DNA, the CDR3 is TGTGCCAGCAGCCAAGTTAGCGCCACCATATATTTT. This gives the protein CASSQVSATIYF.

This sequence joins TRBV5-4 and TRBJ2-1, with TRBD2 matching over 7 bases. The V gene end was trimmed by 0 bases and the J gene end by 8 bases; junction bases not matched to a gene: 8. Germline V gene data show CDR1 as SGHNT and CDR2 as YYREEE (reference sequence). The CDR3 loop spans 15 amino acids. The CDR3 DNA is TGTGCCAGCAGCTTGGTCGGGAGGCTCGAATATGAGCAGTTCTTC. Translating it yields CASSLVGRLEYEQFF. Full variable domain (outside the CDR3, taken from reference TRBV5-4 and TRBJ2-1): ETGVTQSPTHLIKTRGQQVTLRCSSQSGHNTVSWYQQALGQGPQFIFQYYREEENGRGNFPPRFSGLQFPNYSSELNVNALELDDSALYLCASSLVGRLEYEQFFGPGTRLTVL.